This T cell receptor (beta chain) emerged from a study of blood T cell repertoires in COVID-19. Under the authors' procedure: Estimates of nucleated cell counts were drawn from the amplification of reference gene primers. Data came from immunoSEQ multiplex PCR; TCRdb stores just in-frame clones and leaves some out. D and trimming were read from the DNA, whereas the V and J calls and clone size are those reported in that table. This table has about 110,000 clones, about 88% appearing once. The CDR3 runs to 16 residues. Germline V gives CDR1 SGHRS, CDR2 YFSETQ. V gave up 5 bases and J gave up 3 bases, with 18 bases separating them.

The receptor was isolated from a woman aged 45-60 years with acute or convalescent COVID-19. The chain is built from TRBV5-1 and TRBJ1-3; no clear D. Sequenced input: peripheral blood. The CDR3 sequence is CASRSSPGSFGNTIYF. CDR3 nucleotides: TGCGCCAGCAGGTCCTCTCCGGGGTCGTTTGGAAACACCATATATTTT.